This T cell receptor (beta chain) was obtained from a study of blood T cell repertoires in COVID-19. About the study: Samples taken during acute and convalescent COVID-19 were collected in the United States, Italy and Spain.

The sample holds one count of this clone. Original analysis: Reference gene primer amplification in the assay estimated nucleated cell counts. The method was immunoSEQ multiplex PCR; TCRdb's version includes in-frame clones alone and lacks a portion of them. V and J calls and clone size are those listed in that table; D and trimming were worked out from the DNA. The repertoire holds under 300,000 clones, 75% to 90% seen once, with 2% to 2.5% in the top ten. The germline V gene encodes CDR1 MNHEY and CDR2 SMNVEV (reference sequence). V was pared by 5 bases and J by 7 bases, with 9 bases of the junction left unmatched. The CDR3 sequence is 14 residues long.

The J gene is TRBJ2-5, the V gene TRBV27; 8 bases align to TRBD1. Material: peripheral blood. The receptor was isolated from a man in his forties or fifties with acute or convalescent COVID-19. The CDR3 loop is CASSTAQGAVTQYF. CDR3 in DNA: TGTGCCAGCAGTACGGCCCAGGGGGCCGTGACCCAGTACTTC.